This T cell receptor beta chain was sequenced during a study of blood T cells in healthy people across ages. Sample-barcoded 5' priming and a J-beta primer mix drove a second PCR of roughly 6 to 12 cycles. Every individual sample yielded 2.5 million or more paired-end reads (each containing CDR3). TCRdb passed the 5' RACE reads through MiXCR, listing each CDR3 protein once. The top ten clones hold less than 25% of a sample with 710,000 or so distinct CDR3 sequences, about 20% of them seen once. General study results and limits: Unknown CMV status may confound age-related changes in expanded clones.

The sample holds a few counts of this clonotype. The target antigen is unknown. Germline assignment: CDR1 DFQATT and CDR2 SNEGSKA (reference sequence). The ends were cut back, 5 bases at V and 3 bases at J, with 4 bases in the middle. The CDR3 sequence is 10 residues long. The receptor was derived from a man between 65 and 85 years old in good health. The sample was blood. The chain combines TRBV20-1 with TRBJ2-5; D gene unclear. The CDR3, as DNA: TGCAGTGCTTTTAAAGAGACCCAGTACTTC. It encodes CSAFKETQYF.